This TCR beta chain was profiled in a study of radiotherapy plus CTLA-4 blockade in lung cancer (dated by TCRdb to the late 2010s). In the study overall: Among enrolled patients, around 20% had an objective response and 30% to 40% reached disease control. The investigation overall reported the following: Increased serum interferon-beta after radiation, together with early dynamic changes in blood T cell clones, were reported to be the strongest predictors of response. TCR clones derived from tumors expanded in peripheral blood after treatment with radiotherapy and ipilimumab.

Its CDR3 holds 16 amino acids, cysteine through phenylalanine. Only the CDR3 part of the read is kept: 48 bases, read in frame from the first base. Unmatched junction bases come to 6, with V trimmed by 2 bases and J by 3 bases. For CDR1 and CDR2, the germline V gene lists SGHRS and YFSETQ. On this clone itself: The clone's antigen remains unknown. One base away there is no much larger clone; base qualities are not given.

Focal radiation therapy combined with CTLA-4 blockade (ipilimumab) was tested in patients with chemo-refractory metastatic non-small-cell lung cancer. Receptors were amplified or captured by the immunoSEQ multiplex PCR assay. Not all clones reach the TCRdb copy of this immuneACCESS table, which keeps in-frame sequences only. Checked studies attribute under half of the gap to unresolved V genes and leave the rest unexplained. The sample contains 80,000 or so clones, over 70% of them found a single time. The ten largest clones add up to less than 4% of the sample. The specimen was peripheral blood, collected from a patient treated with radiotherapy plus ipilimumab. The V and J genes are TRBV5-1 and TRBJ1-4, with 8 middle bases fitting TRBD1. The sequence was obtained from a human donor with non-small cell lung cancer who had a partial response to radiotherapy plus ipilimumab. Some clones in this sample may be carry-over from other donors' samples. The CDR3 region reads CASSFIPGQANEKLFF. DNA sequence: TGCGCCAGCAGCTTCATACCGGGACAGGCTAATGAAAAACTGTTTTTT.